The present TCR beta chain was sequenced within a study of T-cell memory formation after mild COVID-19. About the research overall: TCR clusters showed largely donor specificity.

Constant-segment primers served in 5'RACE that generated TCR alpha and TCR beta cDNA libraries bearing sample barcodes and UMIs. TCRdb ran MiXCR on the 5' RACE reads and lists one entry per CDR3 protein. The sample has approximately 150,000 distinct CDR3 sequences; 19% are singletons. This clonotype was seen only a few times. The antigen is not known. The CDR3 covers 15 residues. In germline, CDR1 is KGHDR, CDR2 SFDVKD. Trimming took 4 bases from V and 5 from J; bases not matched to a gene: 7. The study's findings and limits: The appearance of some responding clones in pre-infection memory suggested that cross-reactive memory joined.

The origin of this receptor is an adult woman who had mild COVID-19 (a few samples of this study predate the infection). Cell type and time point are not known. Sequencing was carried out using PBMCs or a T cell subset sorted from them (not recorded which). The rearrangement joins TRBV24-1 to TRBJ1-2; 9 positions match TRBD1. CDR3 region: CATSDPGQGMYGYTF. CDR3 DNA sequence: TGTGCCACCAGTGACCCCGGACAGGGGATGTATGGCTACACCTTC.